The T cell receptor beta chain under discussion was sequenced for a study of shared clonotypes between healthy human individuals. This CDR3 has 13 amino acids. Germline CDR1 and CDR2: SGHTA and FQGTGA. V was cut by 2 bases and J by 2 bases, with 4 bases left in between. For this clone: The antigen is undetermined.

General study findings and limits: Sampling involved blood alone; tissue repertoires likely differ.

In replicate PCRs of sorted subsets, around 200 ng DNA, approximately 32,000 T cell genomes, was used. The repertoire was sequenced with immunoSEQ multiplex PCR; TCRdb's copy has only in-frame clones and lacks some. In the table there are about 1 million clones, about 76% of which are singletons. The sample was memory CD4+ T cells sorted from blood. Subset indicated: CD45RA-negative fraction. The TCR originated in a man between 18 and 29 years old in good health. This chain connects TRBV7-3 to TRBJ2-1; D remains ambiguous. The CDR3 DNA sequence: TGTGCCAGCAGCTTAGAGGCCTACAATGAGCAGTTCTTC. This codes for CASSLEAYNEQFF.